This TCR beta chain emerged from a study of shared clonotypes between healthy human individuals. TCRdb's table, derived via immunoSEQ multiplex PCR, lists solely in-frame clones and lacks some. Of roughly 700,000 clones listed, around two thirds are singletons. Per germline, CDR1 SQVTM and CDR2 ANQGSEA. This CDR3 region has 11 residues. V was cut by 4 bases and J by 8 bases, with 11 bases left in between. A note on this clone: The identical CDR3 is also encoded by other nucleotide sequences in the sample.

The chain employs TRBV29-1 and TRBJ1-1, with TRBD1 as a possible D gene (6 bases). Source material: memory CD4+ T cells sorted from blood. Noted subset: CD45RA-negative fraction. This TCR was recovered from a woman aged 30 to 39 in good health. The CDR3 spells CSVVGGAEAFF. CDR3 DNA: TGCAGCGTTGTTGGGGGCGCCGAAGCTTTCTTT.